This is a list of T cell receptor beta chains from one sample in a study of regulatory T cells in long-lasting Graves disease. Using its own MiXCR run on the multiplex PCR reads, TCRdb lists one record per CDR3 protein. This repertoire shows fewer than 400,000 distinct CDR3 sequences, roughly 20% found once; its top ten account for about a fifth. The sequences come from peripheral blood mononuclear cells (PBMCs), collected when the disease was refractory, from a patient treated with antithyroid drugs. Every receptor here comes from a female donor with Graves disease. The CDR3 runs from the conserved cysteine through the conserved F or W. The D gene is left open where the match is weak. Part of the rows lack a size; the others show once, few, many or a class for expanded clones.

clone_size d_call j_call v_call cdr3_aa cdr3_nt
- - TRBJ1-5 TRBV5-6 CASSANRARGRPQHF TGTGCCAGCAGCGCTAACAGGGCCCGGGGTCGGCCCCAGCATTTT
- TRBD2 TRBJ2-2 TRBV7-2 CASSLAGAIGELFF TGCGCCAGCAGCTTAGCGGGAGCGATCGGGGAGCTGTTTTTT
- - TRBJ1-1 TRBV4-2 CASSQETANTEAFF TGTGCCAGCAGCCAAGAAACAGCGAACACTGAAGCTTTCTTT
few TRBD2 TRBJ2-4 TRBV7-9 CASSSGTSGKNIQYF TGTGCCAGCAGCTCCGGGACTAGCGGTAAAAACATTCAGTACTTC
- TRBD1 TRBJ1-3 TRBV6-2/TRBV6-3 CASSSEGAYSGNTIYF TGTGCCAGCAGTTCAGAGGGGGCCTACTCTGGAAACACCATATATTTT
- - TRBJ1-2 TRBV27 CASSLQGFFPGYTF TGTGCCAGCAGTTTACAGGGTTTTTTTCCTGGCTACACCTTC
few TRBD2 TRBJ2-7 TRBV15 CATSRQPAGVSYEQYF TGTGCCACCAGCAGGCAGCCAGCGGGGGTCTCCTACGAGCAGTACTTC
- TRBD2 TRBJ2-5 TRBV7-2 CASSPRLAPETQYF TGTGCCAGCAGCCCAAGACTAGCCCCAGAGACCCAGTACTTC
many - TRBJ2-2 TRBV10-2 CASSIQAPAGELFF TGCGCCAGCAGTATCCAGGCACCCGCCGGGGAGCTGTTTTTT
- - TRBJ1-1 TRBV2 CASSNSGTGSGAFF TGTGCCAGCTCCAACTCCGGGACGGGGTCGGGGGCTTTCTTT
few - TRBJ1-5 TRBV19 CASHREGRQPQHF TGTGCCAGCCACAGGGAAGGACGTCAGCCCCAGCATTTT
many - TRBJ2-7 TRBV12-3/TRBV12-4 CASSLGSREQYF TGTGCCAGCAGTTTGGGTTCGCGCGAGCAGTACTTC
many - TRBJ1-1 TRBV12-3/TRBV12-4 CASSSIGGITEAFF TGTGCCAGCAGTTCGATCGGGGGAATTACTGAAGCTTTCTTT
few - TRBJ2-7 TRBV5-6 CASRLTVPTKPYEQYF TGTGCCAGCAGACTGACGGTGCCTACAAAACCTTACGAGCAGTACTTC
many - TRBJ2-5 TRBV28 CASSFLFSETQYF TGTGCCAGCAGTTTTCTGTTCTCAGAGACCCAGTACTTC
- - TRBJ2-2 TRBV6-2/TRBV6-3 CASSYSSWYTGELFF TGTGCCAGCAGTTACTCTTCCTGGTACACCGGGGAGCTGTTTTTT
- TRBD1 TRBJ2-7 TRBV18 CASSPTQGQGFRVGEQYF TGTGCCAGCTCACCCACCCAGGGACAGGGGTTTCGAGTAGGCGAGCAGTACTTC
- TRBD1 TRBJ1-2 TRBV7-8 CASSPPTGELGGYTF TGTGCCAGCAGCCCCCCGACAGGGGAACTGGGTGGTTACACCTTC
many TRBD1 TRBJ2-7 TRBV3-1 CASSQRRTGSEQYF TGTGCCAGCAGCCAAAGGCGGACAGGGTCCGAGCAGTACTTC
once - TRBJ1-6 TRBV27 CASSLAFPGSPLHF TGTGCCAGCAGTTTGGCCTTTCCGGGATCACCCCTCCACTTT
- - TRBJ2-7 TRBV29-1 CSASGGYEQYF TGCAGCGCATCCGGTGGCTACGAGCAGTACTTC
many - TRBJ2-7 TRBV27 CASSSQGSYEQYF TGTGCCAGCAGTTCACAGGGTTCCTACGAGCAGTACTTC
few TRBD1 TRBJ2-2 TRBV20-1 CSARSGTGGTTGELFF TGCAGTGCTAGATCGGGGACAGGGGGAACCACCGGGGAGCTGTTTTTT
many TRBD1 TRBJ1-4 TRBV12-3/TRBV12-4 CASRAAGTGNEKLFF TGTGCCAGCAGGGCAGCCGGGACAGGGAACGAAAAACTGTTTTTT
many TRBD2 TRBJ2-7 TRBV10-3 CAISESGASGAYEQYF TGTGCCATCAGTGAGTCGGGGGCTAGCGGGGCCTACGAGCAGTACTTC
- - TRBJ1-2 TRBV6-1 CASSKAGYGYTF TGTGCCAGCAGCAAGGCAGGATATGGCTACACCTTC
few TRBD2 TRBJ2-1 TRBV7-2 CASSLVVGRATDEQFF TGTGCCAGCAGCTTAGTTGTCGGGAGGGCCACGGATGAGCAGTTCTTC
few - TRBJ1-4 TRBV5-1 CASSFGTSATNEKLFF TGCGCCAGCAGCTTCGGGACCTCTGCAACTAATGAAAAACTGTTTTTT
- - TRBJ2-2 TRBV24-1 CATSDPGPGELFF TGTGCCACCAGTGACCCGGGTCCCGGGGAGCTGTTTTTT
- - TRBJ1-1 TRBV7-9 CASSLGVPEAFF TGTGCCAGCAGCTTAGGCGTCCCTGAAGCTTTCTTT
many - TRBJ1-2 TRBV27 CASSLSGVNGYTF TGTGCCAGCAGTTTATCGGGGGTAAATGGCTACACCTTC
- - TRBJ1-5 TRBV10-3 CAISDLAKGVGNQPQHF TGTGCCATCAGTGATCTGGCTAAGGGGGTCGGCAATCAGCCCCAGCATTTT
few - TRBJ1-1 TRBV29-1 CSYPGDTEAFF TGCAGCTATCCCGGGGATACTGAAGCTTTCTTT
- TRBD1 TRBJ2-5 TRBV6-2/TRBV6-3 CASNYITGTEETQYF TGTGCCAGCAATTACATCACCGGGACAGAAGAGACCCAGTACTTC
- - TRBJ2-5 TRBV7-9 CASSEQGTQETQYF TGTGCCAGCAGCGAACAGGGCACTCAAGAGACCCAGTACTTC
few - TRBJ2-7 TRBV20-1 CSAWRRSSYEQYF TGCAGTGCTTGGCGGAGGAGCTCCTACGAGCAGTACTTC
- - TRBJ2-2 TRBV11-2 CASSLQPRELFF TGTGCCAGCAGCCTTCAACCGAGGGAGCTGTTTTTT
few - TRBJ2-7 TRBV6-5 CASSYLPREGPSYEQYF TGTGCCAGCAGTTACCTCCCGAGAGAGGGACCCTCCTACGAGCAGTACTTC
many - TRBJ1-2 TRBV2 CASGIGYTF TGTGCCAGCGGGATAGGCTACACCTTC
- TRBD1 TRBJ2-4 TRBV6-1 CASSYIQGAVMAKNIQYF TGTGCCAGCAGCTATATCCAGGGGGCAGTGATGGCCAAAAACATTCAGTACTTC
many TRBD2 TRBJ2-1 TRBV28 CASSLSGRVDEQFF TGTGCCAGCAGTTTAAGCGGGAGGGTCGATGAGCAGTTCTTC
many TRBD1 TRBJ1-5 TRBV28 CASSLKDRVDQPQHF TGTGCCAGCAGTTTAAAGGACAGGGTGGATCAGCCCCAGCATTTT
few - TRBJ2-4 TRBV2 CASSLSVFGGKNIQYF TGTGCCAGCAGCTTAAGTGTCTTTGGGGGCAAAAACATTCAGTACTTC
- - TRBJ1-6 TRBV11-3 CASSIGINSPLHF TGTGCCAGCAGCATAGGAATAAATTCACCCCTCCACTTT
many TRBD1 TRBJ2-6 TRBV7-2 CASSRLQGTGANVLTF TGTGCCAGCAGCAGACTACAGGGGACCGGGGCCAACGTCCTGACTTTC
many - TRBJ1-5 TRBV12-3/TRBV12-4 CASSFTALNQPQHF TGTGCCAGCAGTTTTACAGCCCTTAATCAGCCCCAGCATTTT
many - TRBJ1-5 TRBV30 CAWSPGGGQPQHF TGTGCCTGGAGCCCAGGTGGGGGCCAGCCCCAGCATTTT
few TRBD1 TRBJ1-2 TRBV20-1 CSAIQGVYNGYTF TGCAGTGCTATACAGGGGGTTTACAATGGCTACACCTTC
- TRBD2 TRBJ2-3 TRBV12-3/TRBV12-4 CASSLAGAGVPPPTDTQYF TGTGCCAGCAGTTTAGCCGGGGCGGGAGTACCACCACCCACAGATACGCAGTATTTT
many - TRBJ1-5 TRBV3-1 CASSQDGWDSNQPQHF TGTGCCAGCAGCCAAGATGGTTGGGATAGCAATCAGCCCCAGCATTTT